This is a list of T cell receptor beta chains from one sample in a study of T cells after yellow fever vaccination. TCRdb re-analysed the 5' RACE reads in MiXCR, keeping a single row per CDR3 protein. The sample lists 620,000 or so distinct CDR3 sequences, about a sixth occurring once. The sample in question was PBMCs, obtained about 5 days after the first yellow fever vaccination. Source of these receptors: a man between 18 and 29 years old who received the YFV17D yellow fever vaccine. Both conserved end residues are part of each CDR3. A D gene is named only where the DNA matches it firmly. Expanded clones get a size class; other rows say once, few or many, or leave the size out.

abundance: few
d_gene: NA
v_gene: TRBV5-1
j_gene: TRBJ1-2
CDR3nt: TGCGCCAGCAGCTTTCTGGATACTAACTATGGCTACACCTTC
CDR3aa: CASSFLDTNYGYTF

abundance: NA
d_gene: NA
v_gene: TRBV6-4
j_gene: TRBJ1-4
CDR3nt: TGTGCCAGCAGTCGGGACGCAAGGGAAAAACTGTTTTTT
CDR3aa: CASSRDAREKLFF

abundance: NA
d_gene: NA
v_gene: TRBV4-3
j_gene: TRBJ2-1
CDR3nt: TGCGCCAGCAGCCAAGACTTGGCGCTCAGGGGGGGGTATGAGCAGTTCTTC
CDR3aa: CASSQDLALRGGYEQFF

abundance: NA
d_gene: NA
v_gene: TRBV7-2
j_gene: TRBJ2-5
CDR3nt: TGTGCCAGCAGCTTGGGTAATCCGCACGAGACCCAGTACTTC
CDR3aa: CASSLGNPHETQYF

abundance: NA
d_gene: NA
v_gene: TRBV4-3
j_gene: TRBJ1-1
CDR3nt: TGCGCCAGCGCCCAATCCCGGGGAGGCATGAACACTGAAGCTTTCTTT
CDR3aa: CASAQSRGGMNTEAFF

abundance: NA
d_gene: NA
v_gene: TRBV5-4
j_gene: TRBJ1-6
CDR3nt: TGTGCCAGCAGCGCCGGGGGACCACCCCTCCACTTT
CDR3aa: CASSAGGPPLHF

abundance: NA
d_gene: NA
v_gene: TRBV15
j_gene: TRBJ1-5
CDR3nt: TGTGCCACCAGCAGAGGGACAGAAAATCAGCCCCAGCATTTT
CDR3aa: CATSRGTENQPQHF

abundance: few
d_gene: NA
v_gene: TRBV5-1
j_gene: TRBJ2-7
CDR3nt: TGCGCCAGCTGGGAAGATTCCTACGAGCAGTACTTC
CDR3aa: CASWEDSYEQYF

abundance: NA
d_gene: NA
v_gene: TRBV4-3
j_gene: TRBJ2-1
CDR3nt: TGCGCCAGCAGCCAAGCCCCAGGGGCGTCTGAGCAGTTCTTC
CDR3aa: CASSQAPGASEQFF

abundance: NA
d_gene: NA
v_gene: TRBV7-8
j_gene: TRBJ2-3
CDR3nt: TGTGCCAGCAGCCCGAACCCGCATACGCAGTATTTT
CDR3aa: CASSPNPHTQYF

abundance: few
d_gene: NA
v_gene: TRBV12-3/TRBV12-4
j_gene: TRBJ1-3
CDR3nt: TGTGCCAGCAGTTTAGTAGCGGGACGGAAGGTCATTGGGGTTGGAAACACCATATATTTT
CDR3aa: CASSLVAGRKVIGVGNTIYF

abundance: NA
d_gene: NA
v_gene: TRBV6-2/TRBV6-3
j_gene: TRBJ2-3
CDR3nt: TGTGCCAGCAATAGACTCCCGCAGTATTTT
CDR3aa: CASNRLPQYF

abundance: few
d_gene: NA
v_gene: TRBV20-1
j_gene: TRBJ1-2
CDR3nt: TGCAGTGCCCGGGACGGGAACTATGGCTACACCTTC
CDR3aa: CSARDGNYGYTF

abundance: NA
d_gene: NA
v_gene: TRBV7-9
j_gene: TRBJ2-7
CDR3nt: TGTGCCAGCAGCAACAGGGTAGTCCACGAGCAGTACTTC
CDR3aa: CASSNRVVHEQYF

abundance: few
d_gene: NA
v_gene: TRBV27
j_gene: TRBJ2-3
CDR3nt: TGTGCCAGCAGTTCTAAGTTTGGTGATACGCAGTATTTT
CDR3aa: CASSSKFGDTQYF

abundance: few
d_gene: NA
v_gene: TRBV20-1
j_gene: TRBJ1-5
CDR3nt: TGCAGTGCTAGAACTGGGACGGATTATCAGCCCCAGCATTTT
CDR3aa: CSARTGTDYQPQHF

abundance: few
d_gene: TRBD2
v_gene: TRBV28
j_gene: TRBJ2-1
CDR3nt: TGTGCCAGCAGTTCCCCGGCTAGCGGGGACAATGAGCAGTTCTTC
CDR3aa: CASSSPASGDNEQFF

abundance: few
d_gene: TRBD1
v_gene: TRBV5-1
j_gene: TRBJ2-6
CDR3nt: TGCGCCAGCAGCACTACAGGGGCCGGGGCCAACGTCCTGACTTTC
CDR3aa: CASSTTGAGANVLTF

abundance: NA
d_gene: NA
v_gene: TRBV12-3/TRBV12-4
j_gene: TRBJ2-7
CDR3nt: TGTGCCAGCAGTTTCGCGGGGACCGATTACGAGCAGTACTTC
CDR3aa: CASSFAGTDYEQYF

abundance: NA
d_gene: NA
v_gene: TRBV19
j_gene: TRBJ2-7
CDR3nt: TGTGCCAGTAGTATAGGATACTCTCGGCAGTACTTC
CDR3aa: CASSIGYSRQYF

abundance: NA
d_gene: NA
v_gene: TRBV5-1
j_gene: TRBJ1-4
CDR3nt: TGCGCCAGCAGCCCTCCGGAGTGGGGGCGCGCCCGAATGAAAAAACTGTTTTTT
CDR3aa: CASSPPEWGRARMKKLFF

abundance: NA
d_gene: NA
v_gene: TRBV7-9
j_gene: TRBJ1-5
CDR3nt: TGTGCCAGCGGTAGAGGCTCCAATCAGCCCCAGCATTTT
CDR3aa: CASGRGSNQPQHF

abundance: few
d_gene: NA
v_gene: TRBV5-1
j_gene: TRBJ1-1
CDR3nt: TGCGCCAGCAGCGCCGAATGGGGCACTGAAGCTTTCTTT
CDR3aa: CASSAEWGTEAFF

abundance: few
d_gene: NA
v_gene: TRBV20-1
j_gene: TRBJ1-1
CDR3nt: TGCAGTGCCCCTCGTCGGGGGACTGAAGCTTTCTTT
CDR3aa: CSAPRRGTEAFF

abundance: NA
d_gene: NA
v_gene: TRBV4-3
j_gene: TRBJ1-1
CDR3nt: TGCGCCAGCAGGAGGTCTTTAGCAGGGAACACTGAAGCTTTCTTT
CDR3aa: CASRRSLAGNTEAFF

abundance: NA
d_gene: NA
v_gene: TRBV3-1
j_gene: TRBJ1-6
CDR3nt: TGTGCCAGCAGCCCCACCCGGGGAAGTTACTCACCCCTCCACTTT
CDR3aa: CASSPTRGSYSPLHF

abundance: NA
d_gene: TRBD2
v_gene: TRBV20-1
j_gene: TRBJ2-3
CDR3nt: TGCAGTGCTAGTTTTAGCGGGGGATCCACGGATACGCAGTATTTT
CDR3aa: CSASFSGGSTDTQYF

abundance: NA
d_gene: TRBD1
v_gene: TRBV5-1
j_gene: TRBJ2-2
CDR3nt: TGCGCCAGCGAAACAGGGGATCCGAACACCGGGGAGCTGTTTTTT
CDR3aa: CASETGDPNTGELFF

abundance: few
d_gene: NA
v_gene: TRBV27
j_gene: TRBJ1-2
CDR3nt: TGTGCCAGCAGTTTACGAATCGGCTATGGCTACACCTTC
CDR3aa: CASSLRIGYGYTF

abundance: NA
d_gene: TRBD1
v_gene: TRBV15
j_gene: TRBJ2-5
CDR3nt: TGTGCCACCAGCGGTCTGACAGGGGCTGGGGAGACCCAGTACTTC
CDR3aa: CATSGLTGAGETQYF

abundance: few
d_gene: TRBD1
v_gene: TRBV29-1
j_gene: TRBJ2-2
CDR3nt: TGCAGCGTCCGGGACAGGGGAGGCGGGGAGCTGTTTTTT
CDR3aa: CSVRDRGGGELFF

abundance: few
d_gene: TRBD1
v_gene: TRBV29-1
j_gene: TRBJ1-2
CDR3nt: TGCAGCGTATACCGGACAGGGCATGGCTACACCTTC
CDR3aa: CSVYRTGHGYTF

abundance: NA
d_gene: NA
v_gene: TRBV5-1
j_gene: TRBJ2-1
CDR3nt: TGCGCCAGCAGCTTGTCCTCCGCGTACAATGAGCAGTTCTTC
CDR3aa: CASSLSSAYNEQFF

abundance: NA
d_gene: NA
v_gene: TRBV6-1
j_gene: TRBJ2-3
CDR3nt: TGTGCCAGCAGTAGGTACTTCACTAGCACAGATACGCAGTATTTT
CDR3aa: CASSRYFTSTDTQYF

abundance: few
d_gene: TRBD1
v_gene: TRBV5-6
j_gene: TRBJ2-7
CDR3nt: TGTGCCAGCAGCCCGCGCGGACAGGGAGTCTACGAGCAGTACTTC
CDR3aa: CASSPRGQGVYEQYF

abundance: few
d_gene: NA
v_gene: TRBV14
j_gene: TRBJ1-1
CDR3nt: TGTGCCAGCAGCCCCCTCTTGGGGGGGGACACTGAAGCTTTCTTT
CDR3aa: CASSPLLGGDTEAFF

abundance: NA
d_gene: NA
v_gene: TRBV7-3
j_gene: TRBJ2-3
CDR3nt: TGTGCCAGCAGCTTGTGGGGGGCCTTGGCAGATACGCAGTATTTT
CDR3aa: CASSLWGALADTQYF

abundance: few
d_gene: NA
v_gene: TRBV29-1
j_gene: TRBJ2-3
CDR3nt: TGCAGCGTTGAAGTTTTTACAGAGAGCACAGATACGCAGTATTTT
CDR3aa: CSVEVFTESTDTQYF

abundance: NA
d_gene: TRBD1
v_gene: TRBV5-5
j_gene: TRBJ2-5
CDR3nt: TGTGCCAGCAGCTTTGGGGACAGGGGAGAGACCCAGTACTTC
CDR3aa: CASSFGDRGETQYF

abundance: NA
d_gene: TRBD1
v_gene: TRBV15
j_gene: TRBJ2-5
CDR3nt: TGTGCCACCAGCAGAGGGACGGACAGGGGTAAAGAGACCCAGTACTTC
CDR3aa: CATSRGTDRGKETQYF

abundance: NA
d_gene: NA
v_gene: TRBV24-1
j_gene: TRBJ1-6
CDR3nt: TGTGCCACCAGTGATTCCGACAGCAATTCACCCCTCCACTTT
CDR3aa: CATSDSDSNSPLHF

abundance: NA
d_gene: TRBD1
v_gene: TRBV6-1
j_gene: TRBJ1-6
CDR3nt: TGTGCCAGCAGGATTCTCGGGACAGGTTCACCCCTCCACTTT
CDR3aa: CASRILGTGSPLHF

abundance: many
d_gene: TRBD1
v_gene: TRBV6-1
j_gene: TRBJ1-2
CDR3nt: TGTGCCAGCAGTGGACAGGGAAGGGACTATGGCTACACCTTC
CDR3aa: CASSGQGRDYGYTF

abundance: many
d_gene: TRBD1
v_gene: TRBV5-1
j_gene: TRBJ1-5
CDR3nt: TGCGCCAGCAGCTTGGTCCCGGGACAGGGCCTCTATAGCAATCAGCCCCAGCATTTT
CDR3aa: CASSLVPGQGLYSNQPQHF

abundance: many
d_gene: TRBD2
v_gene: TRBV15
j_gene: TRBJ2-1
CDR3nt: TGTGCCACCCGGGGGGGCAATGAGCAGTTCTTC
CDR3aa: CATRGGNEQFF

abundance: NA
d_gene: TRBD2
v_gene: TRBV5-1
j_gene: TRBJ2-5
CDR3nt: TGCGCCAGCAGCCTAGGAGGCCTAGCGGGGGTAGAGACCCAGTACTTC
CDR3aa: CASSLGGLAGVETQYF

abundance: many
d_gene: NA
v_gene: TRBV3-1
j_gene: TRBJ1-1
CDR3nt: TGTGCCAGCAGCCAAGATAGGATGACTGAAGCTTTCTTT
CDR3aa: CASSQDRMTEAFF

abundance: few
d_gene: TRBD1
v_gene: TRBV5-1
j_gene: TRBJ1-1
CDR3nt: TGCGCCAGCAGCTTGTCTGACAGGGGGCTCGACACTGAAGCTTTCTTT
CDR3aa: CASSLSDRGLDTEAFF

abundance: NA
d_gene: TRBD1
v_gene: TRBV24-1
j_gene: TRBJ2-5
CDR3nt: TGTGCCACCGCTGACAGGGGGCAAGGAGAGACCCAGTACTTC
CDR3aa: CATADRGQGETQYF

abundance: NA
d_gene: TRBD2
v_gene: TRBV5-1
j_gene: TRBJ2-3
CDR3nt: TGCGCCAGCAGCTTGGCGGGGCGGGGGGACTTTCGCACAGATACGCAGTATTTT
CDR3aa: CASSLAGRGDFRTDTQYF

abundance: few
d_gene: TRBD1
v_gene: TRBV7-9
j_gene: TRBJ1-2
CDR3nt: TGTGCCAGCAGCTTAGACTTGGGACAGGGGAACTATGGCTACACCTTC
CDR3aa: CASSLDLGQGNYGYTF

abundance: few
d_gene: TRBD1
v_gene: TRBV6-2/TRBV6-3
j_gene: TRBJ1-1
CDR3nt: TGTGCCAGCAGGAAAACCCAGGGGGCCTTCACTGAAGCTTTCTTT
CDR3aa: CASRKTQGAFTEAFF

abundance: NA
d_gene: NA
v_gene: TRBV20-1
j_gene: TRBJ2-7
CDR3nt: TGCAGTGCTAGATCGGATAGCGAGCAGTACTTC
CDR3aa: CSARSDSEQYF

abundance: NA
d_gene: TRBD1
v_gene: TRBV4-1
j_gene: TRBJ1-4
CDR3nt: TGCGCCAGCAGCCATTCCGGGACAGGGTCCGGAAAACTGTTTTTT
CDR3aa: CASSHSGTGSGKLFF

abundance: NA
d_gene: NA
v_gene: TRBV19
j_gene: TRBJ1-3
CDR3nt: TGTGCCAGCACCTTTCAGGGGACCTCTGGAAACACCATATATTTT
CDR3aa: CASTFQGTSGNTIYF

abundance: NA
d_gene: NA
v_gene: TRBV7-9
j_gene: TRBJ1-6
CDR3nt: TGTGCCAGCAGCTTAGAGGGCGGGCCCCTCCACTTT
CDR3aa: CASSLEGGPLHF

abundance: NA
d_gene: NA
v_gene: TRBV7-2
j_gene: TRBJ2-6
CDR3nt: TGTGCCAGCAGCTTAGCAGCAGGGCACGGGGCCAACGTCCTGACTTTC
CDR3aa: CASSLAAGHGANVLTF

abundance: many
d_gene: NA
v_gene: TRBV6-2/TRBV6-3
j_gene: TRBJ1-6
CDR3nt: TGTGCCAGCAGTTACCAGCCGGGCTCCGGCCTCCACTTT
CDR3aa: CASSYQPGSGLHF

abundance: few
d_gene: NA
v_gene: TRBV19
j_gene: TRBJ2-7
CDR3nt: TGTGCCAGTAGTAGAACAGCCCCACCTTACGAGCAGTACTTC
CDR3aa: CASSRTAPPYEQYF

abundance: NA
d_gene: TRBD2
v_gene: TRBV6-5
j_gene: TRBJ2-7
CDR3nt: TGTGCCAGCAGTTACTCAGATGGACTAGCGGGCGCCTACGAGCAGTACTTC
CDR3aa: CASSYSDGLAGAYEQYF